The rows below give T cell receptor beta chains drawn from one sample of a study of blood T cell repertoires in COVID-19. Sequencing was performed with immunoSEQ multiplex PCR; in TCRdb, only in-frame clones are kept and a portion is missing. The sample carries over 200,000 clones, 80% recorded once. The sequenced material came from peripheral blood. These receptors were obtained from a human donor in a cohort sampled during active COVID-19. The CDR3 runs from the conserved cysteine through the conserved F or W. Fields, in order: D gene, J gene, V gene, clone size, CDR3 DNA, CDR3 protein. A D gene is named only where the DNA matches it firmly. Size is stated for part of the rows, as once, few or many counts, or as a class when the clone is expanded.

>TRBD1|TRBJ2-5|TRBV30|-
TGTGCCTGGAGTCTGCGCCTCGGGACAGGGTTTTTAGAGACCCAGTACTTC
CAWSLRLGTGFLETQYF
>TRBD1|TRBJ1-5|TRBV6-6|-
TGTGCCAGCAGTTACTGGGACAGGGAGGATCAGCCCCAGCATTTT
CASSYWDREDQPQHF
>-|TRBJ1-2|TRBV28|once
TGTGCCAGCAGTTTGCAGGGATATGGCTACACCTTC
CASSLQGYGYTF
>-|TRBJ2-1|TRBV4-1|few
TGCGCCAGCAGCCTTAGCGCTAATGAGCAGTTCTTC
CASSLSANEQFF
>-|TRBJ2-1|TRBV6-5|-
TGTGCCAGCAGTTACCTCGACCCCTCGTACAGGAATGAGCAGTTCTTC
CASSYLDPSYRNEQFF
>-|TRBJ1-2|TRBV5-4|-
TGTGCCAGCAGCAGAAGACAGGCAATCCATGGCTACACCTTC
CASSRRQAIHGYTF
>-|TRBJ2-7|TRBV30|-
TGTGCCTGGTCTCGCGCGACAAACGAGCAGTACTTC
CAWSRATNEQYF
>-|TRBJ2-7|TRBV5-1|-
TGCGCCAGCAGCTTGGCGGCGGGGCTAGCCTCTAACTACGAGCAGTACTTC
CASSLAAGLASNYEQYF
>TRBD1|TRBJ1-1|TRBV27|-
TGTGCCAGCAGTCTCCGGCAGGGGGGCACTGAAGCTTTCTTT
CASSLRQGGTEAFF
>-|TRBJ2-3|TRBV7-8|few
TGTGCCAGCGGAGGAGTTGTCACAGATACGCAGTATTTT
CASGGVVTDTQYF
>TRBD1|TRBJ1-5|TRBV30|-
TGTGCCTGGAGTTCGTCAGGGGGCGTAAGTCAGCATTTT
CAWSSSGGVSQHF
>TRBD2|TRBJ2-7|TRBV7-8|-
TGTGCCAGCAGCCCCCCTGGGACTAGCGGGTATACCTACGAGCAGTACTTC
CASSPPGTSGYTYEQYF
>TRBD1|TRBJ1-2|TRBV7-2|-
TGTGCCAGCAGCCGGGCAAGGACAGGGGATGGCTACACCTTC
CASSRARTGDGYTF
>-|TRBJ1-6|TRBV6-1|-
TGTGCCAGCAGTGCTCCCGGACAGCACTATAATTCACCCCTCCACTTT
CASSAPGQHYNSPLHF
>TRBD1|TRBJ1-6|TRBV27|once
TGTGCCAGCAGTTTCTACAGGGGTATTTATAATTCACCCCTCCACTTT
CASSFYRGIYNSPLHF
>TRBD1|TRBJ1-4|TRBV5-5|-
TGTGCCAGCAGCTTTTTGGGGGACAGGGGGACAAAACTGTTTTTT
CASSFLGDRGTKLFF
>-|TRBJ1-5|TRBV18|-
TGTGCCAGCTCACCTCAAGATCTACAGCCCCAGCATTTT
CASSPQDLQPQHF
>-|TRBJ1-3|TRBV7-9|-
TGTGCCAGCAGCTTTGTGAGTCCTGGAAACACCATATATTTT
CASSFVSPGNTIYF
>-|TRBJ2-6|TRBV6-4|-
TGTGCCAGCAGTGCGGGAGCTGGGGCCAACGTCCTGACTTTC
CASSAGAGANVLTF
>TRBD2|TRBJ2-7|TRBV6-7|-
TGTGCCAGCAGTCTGACTAGCGGGATTGAAGAGCAGTACTTC
CASSLTSGIEEQYF
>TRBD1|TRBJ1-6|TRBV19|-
TGTGCCAGTACCACGATGGGACAGATTAATTCACCCCTCCACTTT
CASTTMGQINSPLHF
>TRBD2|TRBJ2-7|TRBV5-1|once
TGCGCCAGCAGCCCGGGGGTAGCGGGGGAGCAGTACTTC
CASSPGVAGEQYF
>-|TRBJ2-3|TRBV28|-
TGTGCCAGCACCACGGACACAAACACAGATACGCAGTATTTT
CASTTDTNTDTQYF
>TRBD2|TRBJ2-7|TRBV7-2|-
TGTGCCAGCAGCCCCGGACTAGCGTTCCACGAGCAGTACTTC
CASSPGLAFHEQYF
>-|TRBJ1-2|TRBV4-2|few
TGTGCCAGCAGCACACAGGGAGAGGGCTACACCTTC
CASSTQGEGYTF
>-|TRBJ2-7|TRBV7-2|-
TGTGCCAGCAGCTTAGGACTAGGCTCTGTGGGGAAGCAGTACTTC
CASSLGLGSVGKQYF
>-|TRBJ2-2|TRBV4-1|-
TGCGCCAGCAGCCAAGACCCGGGGAACCGGGAGCTGTTTTTT
CASSQDPGNRELFF
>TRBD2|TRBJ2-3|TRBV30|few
TGTGCCTGGACAATGGGCGGGGGGTACCGAGATACGCAGTATTTT
CAWTMGGGYRDTQYF
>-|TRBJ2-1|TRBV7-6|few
TGTGCCAGCAGCTTAGGCCCTAGTAATGAGCAGTTCTTC
CASSLGPSNEQFF
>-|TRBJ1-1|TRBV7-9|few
TGTGCCAGCAGCTCCCCCACTATAACATCGAACACTGAAGCTTTCTTT
CASSSPTITSNTEAFF
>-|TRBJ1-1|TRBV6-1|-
TGTGCCAGCAGTGAATGGGGGCTGAACACTGAAGCTTTCTTT
CASSEWGLNTEAFF
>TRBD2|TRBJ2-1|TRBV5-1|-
TGCGCCAGCAGCTTGGAGGGACTAGCGGGAGGTGCTGAGCAGTTCTTC
CASSLEGLAGGAEQFF
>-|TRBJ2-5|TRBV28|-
TGTGCCAGCAGTTTCTACCCCGGAGAGACCCAGTACTTC
CASSFYPGETQYF
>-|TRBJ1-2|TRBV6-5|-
TGTGCCAGCAGTTACTCGAGGATCGTAAGCAGGGATGGCTACACCTTC
CASSYSRIVSRDGYTF
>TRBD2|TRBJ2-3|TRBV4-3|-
TGCGCCAGCAGCCTCGGGGGGGGACACAGCACAGATACGCAGTATTTT
CASSLGGGHSTDTQYF
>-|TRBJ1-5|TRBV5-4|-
TGTGCCAGCAGCACGGGCGGGGCTTTGGCTCGGCCCCAGCATTTT
CASSTGGALARPQHF
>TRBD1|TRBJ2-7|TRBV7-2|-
TGTGCCAGCAGCTCAATACAGGGGAGAGGCTACGAGCAGTACTTC
CASSSIQGRGYEQYF
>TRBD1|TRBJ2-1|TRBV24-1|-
TGTGCCACCAGTGATTTACAGGGGGCCCCCTACAATGAGCAGTTCTTC
CATSDLQGAPYNEQFF
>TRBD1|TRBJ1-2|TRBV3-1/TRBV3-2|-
TGTGCCAGCAGCCAAAAAGCAGGGGGCGCGAGTTATGGCTACACCTTC
CASSQKAGGASYGYTF
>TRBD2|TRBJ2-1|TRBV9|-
TGTGCCAGCAGCGTAGAAGGTCGGTCACGGGAGGCCCACAATGAGCAGTTCTTC
CASSVEGRSREAHNEQFF
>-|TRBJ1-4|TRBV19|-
TGTGCCAGTAGCCTACAGGCGTTTAATGAAAAACTGTTTTTT
CASSLQAFNEKLFF
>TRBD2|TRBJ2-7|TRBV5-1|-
TGCGCCAGCAGCTTGTTGTCCAGCGGGGACTCCTACGAGCAGTACTTC
CASSLLSSGDSYEQYF
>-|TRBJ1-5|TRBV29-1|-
TGCAGCGCAGAGCTAGGGGACAATCAGCCCCAGCATTTT
CSAELGDNQPQHF
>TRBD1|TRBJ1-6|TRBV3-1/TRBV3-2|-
TGTGCCAGCAGCCGAGGACAGGGAGGGAATTCACCCCTCCACTTT
CASSRGQGGNSPLHF
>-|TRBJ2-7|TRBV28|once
TGTGCCAGCACCGGACGGGGTGCCTTCTCCTACGAGCAGTACTTC
CASTGRGAFSYEQYF
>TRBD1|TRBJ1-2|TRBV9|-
TGTGCCAGCAGCGTAGGAGGACAGGGACTGACGGGCTACACCTTC
CASSVGGQGLTGYTF
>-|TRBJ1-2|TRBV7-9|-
TGTGCCAGCAGCTTAATGTGGCGGCGGGCGGGCTACACCTTC
CASSLMWRRAGYTF
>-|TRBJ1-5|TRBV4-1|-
TGCGCCAGCAGCCAAGGAGTAGGGGCCCAGCCCCAGCATTTT
CASSQGVGAQPQHF
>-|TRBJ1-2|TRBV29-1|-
TGCAGCGTTGTCGAGGGAAACTATGGCTACACCTTC
CSVVEGNYGYTF
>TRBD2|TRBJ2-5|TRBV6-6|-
TGTGCCAGCAGAGTTACCGGGACTAGCGGGATAGAGACCCAGTACTTC
CASRVTGTSGIETQYF
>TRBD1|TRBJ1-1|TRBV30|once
TGTGCCTGGAGGAAACCCGGGACAGGGTGGACTGAAGCTTTCTTT
CAWRKPGTGWTEAFF
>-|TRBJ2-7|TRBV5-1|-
TGCGCCAGGGACAGGGAGGGATACGAGCAGTACTTC
CARDREGYEQYF
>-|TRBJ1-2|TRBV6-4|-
TGTGCCAGCAGTGACAGGGCGTCAGGGTGGATGGGAGGCTACACCTTC
CASSDRASGWMGGYTF
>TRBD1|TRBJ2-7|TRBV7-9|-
TGTGCCAGCAGCCGACCTGGGACAGGGTTTTACGAGCAGTACTTC
CASSRPGTGFYEQYF
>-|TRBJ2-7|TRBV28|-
TGTGCCAGCAGTTTATTGCGCTACGAGCAGTACTTC
CASSLLRYEQYF